This T cell receptor (beta chain) was obtained from a study of neoadjuvant anti-PD-1 for oral cavity cancer. Overall study context: Patients without progression got a fourth dose around day 43.

Study-level findings and limits: Only a few patients per response group were TCR-analyzed; validation needed.

As for this clone: Its cognate antigen is unknown.

PBMCs were not maintained or expanded in culture before analysis. Blood libraries mostly used roughly 440 ng genomic DNA, six replicates each. Clones were read by immunoSEQ multiplex PCR, and TCRdb kept only the in-frame ones, dropping some. The table shows about 79,000 clones, with more than 70% occurring only once. This clonotype was obtained from a person aged 35-80 years with oral cavity squamous cell carcinoma. The source was PBMCs, collected before nivolumab (anti-PD-1) treatment.

CDR3 amino acids: CASSFGGLSYEQYF. The DNA of the CDR3 is TGTGCCAGCAGCTTTGGGGGGTTGTCCTACGAGCAGTACTTC. The J gene is TRBJ2-7, the V gene TRBV5-5, with D possibly being TRBD2 (6 bases). CDR3 length equals 14 residues. The V end was cut by 2 bases, the J end by 1 base, with 10 bases between. Germline assignment: CDR1 SGHKS and CDR2 YYEKEE (reference sequence).